The T cell receptor (beta chain) under discussion was sequenced for a study of cytomegalovirus exposure and HLA in healthy donors. Study background: The approximately 680 first-cohort repertoires and the 130 or so validation repertoires shared the same platform, a later analysis reported. Study results and caveats: It was around 160 TCR beta chains that were listed as cytomegalovirus-associated. Under in vitro conditions, a few CMV-associated chains were confirmed as specific for CMV antigens.

Trimming stripped 9 bases from V and 6 bases from J, with 17 bases between. Germline V gene lookup returns CDR1 SNHLY and CDR2 FYNNEI. The CDR3 has 13 residues. Produced via immunoSEQ multiplex PCR; TCRdb's table is partial and in-frame only. The table shows over 150,000 clones, with around 80% occurring only once. Comment on this clone: Its antigen remains unknown.

The V and J genes are TRBV2 and TRBJ1-2, with D maybe TRBD1 (5 bases). The sequence derives from a young woman in good health and CMV-seropositive. Sequencing was performed on PBMCs. CDR3 nucleotide sequence: TGTGCCAGTCGACAGCCCGTGAAGAATGGCTACACCTTC. It is translated as CASRQPVKNGYTF.